This TCR beta chain was obtained from a study of beta chain features in type 1 diabetes. Study-wide results and limits: In comparison with healthy donors, patients had naive, central memory and Treg TCRB repertoires that appeared more similar.

There are a few counts of this clone. The target antigen is unknown. Within the sample, other DNA sequences also encode this same CDR3. Every isolated RNA sample was fully reverse transcribed, so sequencing captured expressed TCRB transcripts. An average approximately 4 million reads came from naive, central memory and regulatory T cell samples. Method: immunoSEQ multiplex PCR; TCRdb's copy keeps in-frame clones and lacks some. The sample has some 200,000 clones; roughly a tenth are singletons. Markers CD45RO/CCR7/CD25/CD127/CD95/CD27 served to sort CD4+ naive, central memory, regulatory and stem cell-like memory cells. The CDR3 has 11 residues. Germline-derived CDR1 and CDR2 are SQVTM and ANQGSEA. Trimming pared 5 bases from V and 0 bases from J, leaving 3 bases between.

Material for sequencing was central memory CD4+ T cells from blood. The chain combines TRBV29-1 with TRBJ2-3; D unresolved. The receptor was derived from a man younger than 35 in good health. CDR3 sequence reads: CSVTSTDTQYF. DNA of the CDR3: TGCAGCGTTACGAGCACAGATACGCAGTATTTT.